The following is a TCR beta chain sequence with its context. What it recognizes is unknown. These data belong to a study of T cells in Graves' hyperthyroidism and ophthalmopathy. The germline V gene encodes CDR1 SGHKS and CDR2 YYEKEE (reference sequence). V was trimmed by 2 bases and J by 4 bases, leaving 15 bases between them. There are 15 residues in the CDR3. General observations from the study: Stable hyperthyroidism was separated from ophthalmopathy by a model based on 13 V-J features. The model anticipated ophthalmopathy a median around 6 months pre-onset. Most thyroid clonotypes that were expanded above 0.001 also turned up in blood.

The CDR3 regions of TCR beta were amplified from RNA transcripts. Using the HTBI primer set, a first-round RT-PCR was run on the TCR CDR3. TCRdb recomputed calls from the multiplex PCR reads with MiXCR, one row per CDR3 protein. This sample has approximately 600,000 distinct CDR3 sequences; 12% to 15% occur once, and the top ten carry around 7%. Sequences were obtained from blood. This sequence joins TRBV5-5 and TRBJ1-2, with unresolved D. This clonotype was obtained from a woman between 18 and 30 years old with Graves' ophthalmopathy. The CDR3 DNA is TGTGCCAGCAGCTTTGAACCGCTCTTTAGCTATGGCTACACCTTC. This encodes CASSFEPLFSYGYTF.